This T cell receptor (beta chain) was observed in a study of blood T cell repertoires in COVID-19. Original processing notes: Reference gene primer amplification gave nucleated cell count estimates. TCRdb's table, derived via immunoSEQ multiplex PCR, lists solely in-frame clones and lacks some. The V and J calls and the clone size are those of that table, but D and trimming were determined from the DNA. The sample contains around 620,000 clones, approximately 90% of which appear only once. The germline gives CDR1 MNHEY, CDR2 SMNVEV (reference sequence). V lost 4 bases to trimming and J lost 8 bases; unmatched junction nucleotides: 9. The CDR3 length is 16 residues.

The sequence came from a woman aged 18 to 35 with acute or convalescent COVID-19. The chain recombines TRBV27 with TRBJ2-3, with 13 bases matching TRBD2. Sequenced sample: peripheral blood. CDR3: CASSSHTSGGASTQYF. CDR3 bases: TGTGCCAGCAGTTCCCATACTAGCGGGGGGGCCAGTACGCAGTATTTT.